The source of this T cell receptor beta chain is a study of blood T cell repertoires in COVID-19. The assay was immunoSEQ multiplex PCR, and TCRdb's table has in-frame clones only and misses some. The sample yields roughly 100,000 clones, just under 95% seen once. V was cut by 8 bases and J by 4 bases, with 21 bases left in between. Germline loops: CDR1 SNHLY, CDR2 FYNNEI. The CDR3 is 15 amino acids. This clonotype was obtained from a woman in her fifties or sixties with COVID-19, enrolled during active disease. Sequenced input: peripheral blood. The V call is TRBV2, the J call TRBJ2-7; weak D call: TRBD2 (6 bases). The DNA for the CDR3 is TGTGCCAGCGGGAAGGGGAGGCCGAATTATTACGAGCAGTACTTC. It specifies CASGKGRPNYYEQYF.